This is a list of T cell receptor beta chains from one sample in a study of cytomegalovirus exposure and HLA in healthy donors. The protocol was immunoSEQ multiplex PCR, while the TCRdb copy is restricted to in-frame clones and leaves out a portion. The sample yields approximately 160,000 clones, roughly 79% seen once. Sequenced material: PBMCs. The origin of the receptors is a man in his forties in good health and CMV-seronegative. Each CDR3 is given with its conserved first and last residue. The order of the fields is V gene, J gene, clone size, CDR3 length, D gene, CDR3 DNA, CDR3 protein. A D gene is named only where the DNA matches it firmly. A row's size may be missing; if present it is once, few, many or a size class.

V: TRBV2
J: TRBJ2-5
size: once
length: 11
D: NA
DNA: TGTGCCGGGGGACTGGAAGAGACCCAGTACTTC
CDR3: CAGGLEETQYF

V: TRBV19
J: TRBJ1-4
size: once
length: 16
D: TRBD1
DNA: TGTGCCAGTAGTCCCCTCTCTCCGGGACAGGGAGAAAAACTGTTTTTT
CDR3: CASSPLSPGQGEKLFF

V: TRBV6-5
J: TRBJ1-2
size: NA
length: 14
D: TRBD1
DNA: TGTGCCAGCAGAACAGGGGACCAGTCCTATGGCTACACCTTC
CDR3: CASRTGDQSYGYTF

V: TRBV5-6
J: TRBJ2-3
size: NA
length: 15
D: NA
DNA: TGTGCCAGCAGCTTGCGCGGGACGGGCACAGATACGCAGTATTTT
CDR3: CASSLRGTGTDTQYF

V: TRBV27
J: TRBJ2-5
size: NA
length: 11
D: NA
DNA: TGTGCCAGCAGTGACATTTGGACCCAGTACTTC
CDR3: CASSDIWTQYF

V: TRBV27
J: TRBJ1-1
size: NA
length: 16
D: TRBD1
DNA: TGTGCCAGCAGTTTATCCAGGGGGCAGGGGAACACTGAAGCTTTCTTT
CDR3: CASSLSRGQGNTEAFF

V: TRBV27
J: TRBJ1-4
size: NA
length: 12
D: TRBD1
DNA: TGTGCCAGCAGCAGGACAGGTCTAAAACTGTTTTTT
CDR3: CASSRTGLKLFF

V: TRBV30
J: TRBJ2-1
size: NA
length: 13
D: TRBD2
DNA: TGTGCCTGGAGTAAAGCGGGAGGGAATAAGCAGTTCTTC
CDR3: CAWSKAGGNKQFF

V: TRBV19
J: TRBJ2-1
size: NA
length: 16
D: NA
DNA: TGTGCCAGTAGTCTACAGCGGAGCTTCTCCTACAATGAGCAGTTCTTC
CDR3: CASSLQRSFSYNEQFF

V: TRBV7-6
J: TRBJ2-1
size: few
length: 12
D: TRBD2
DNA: TGTGCCAGCAGTTCTAGACTAGCGGTTCAGTTCTTC
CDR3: CASSSRLAVQFF

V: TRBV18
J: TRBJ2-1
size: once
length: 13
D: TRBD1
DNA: TGTGCCAGCTCACCGGACAGGACCAATGAGCAGTTCTTC
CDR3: CASSPDRTNEQFF

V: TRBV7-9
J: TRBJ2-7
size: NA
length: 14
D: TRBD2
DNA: TGTGCCAGCGCGAGTAGCGGGAGGTACTACGAGCAGTACTTC
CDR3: CASASSGRYYEQYF

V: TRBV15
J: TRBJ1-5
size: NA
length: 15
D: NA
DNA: TGTGCCACCAGCAGAGTCAGATATAGCAATCAGCCCCAGCATTTT
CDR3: CATSRVRYSNQPQHF

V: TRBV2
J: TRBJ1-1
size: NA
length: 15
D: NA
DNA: TGTGCCAGCAGTACAGGGCGTCCTATGAACACTGAAGCTTTCTTT
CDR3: CASSTGRPMNTEAFF

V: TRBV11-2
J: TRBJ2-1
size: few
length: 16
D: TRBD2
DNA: TGTGCCAGCAGCTCCTCTAGCGGGAGGGCCAGGAGTGAGCAGTTCTTC
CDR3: CASSSSSGRARSEQFF

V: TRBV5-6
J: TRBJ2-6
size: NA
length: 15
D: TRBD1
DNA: TGTGCCAGCAGGAGGACAGGGAACGGGGCCAACGGCCTGACTTTC
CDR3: CASRRTGNGANGLTF

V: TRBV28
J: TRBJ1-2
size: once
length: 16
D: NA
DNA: TGTGCCAGCAGTCCCTTGGTCGGGAGGGGGGAGGAAGGCTACACCTTC
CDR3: CASSPLVGRGEEGYTF

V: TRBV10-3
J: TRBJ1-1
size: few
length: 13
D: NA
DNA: TGTGCCACCGCCGGGGGGATGAACACTGAAGCTTTCTTT
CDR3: CATAGGMNTEAFF

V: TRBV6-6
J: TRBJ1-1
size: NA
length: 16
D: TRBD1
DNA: TGTGCCAGCAGTTTGGGACAGGGAGGGGTGAACACTGAAGCTTTCTTT
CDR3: CASSLGQGGVNTEAFF

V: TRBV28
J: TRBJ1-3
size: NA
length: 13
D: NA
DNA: TGTGCCAGCAGTTTATACAGCAGGGACACCATATATTTT
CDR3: CASSLYSRDTIYF

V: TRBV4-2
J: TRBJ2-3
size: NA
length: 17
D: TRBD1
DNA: TGTGCCAGCAGCCAAGTCGCGGGACAGGGACGCACAGATACGCAGTATTTT
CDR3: CASSQVAGQGRTDTQYF

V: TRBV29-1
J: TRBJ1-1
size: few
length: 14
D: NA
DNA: TGCAGCGTTGACCTACTACACGGGAACACTGAAGCTTTCTTT
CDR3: CSVDLLHGNTEAFF

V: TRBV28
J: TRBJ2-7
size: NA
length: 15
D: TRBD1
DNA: TGTGCCAGCAGTTTATCCGGGACAGGGATCAACGAGCAGTACTTC
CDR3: CASSLSGTGINEQYF

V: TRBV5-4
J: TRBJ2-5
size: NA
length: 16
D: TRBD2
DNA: TGTGCCAGCAGCTTGACGTCGGGGGGTTGGGGAGAGACCCAGTACTTC
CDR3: CASSLTSGGWGETQYF

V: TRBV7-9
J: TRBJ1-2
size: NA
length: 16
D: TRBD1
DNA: TGTTCCAGCAGCCCGGCACGGGGACAGGTTAGCTATGGCTACACCTTC
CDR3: CSSSPARGQVSYGYTF

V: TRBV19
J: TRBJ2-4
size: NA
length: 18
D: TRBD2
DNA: TGTGCCAGTAGTACTCAGACTAGCGGGAGCCTAGCCAAAAACAGTCAGTACTTC
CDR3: CASSTQTSGSLAKNSQYF

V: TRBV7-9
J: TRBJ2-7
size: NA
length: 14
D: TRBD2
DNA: TGTGCCAGCAGTCCCAGCGGGGCGGGTTACGAGCAGTACTTC
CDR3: CASSPSGAGYEQYF

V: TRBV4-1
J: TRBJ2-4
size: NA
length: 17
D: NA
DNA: TGCGCCAGCAGCCAAGGGAGGCCGGACCTAGCCAAAAACATTCAGTACTTC
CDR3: CASSQGRPDLAKNIQYF

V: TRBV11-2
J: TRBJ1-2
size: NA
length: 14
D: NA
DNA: TGTGCCAGCAGCTTAGCCAGACTGCCGGAAGGCTACACCTTC
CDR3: CASSLARLPEGYTF

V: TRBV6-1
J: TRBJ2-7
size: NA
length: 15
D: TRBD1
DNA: TGTGCCAGCAGTGAAGCGCCAGGGGGTTCCTACGAGCAGTACTTC
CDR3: CASSEAPGGSYEQYF

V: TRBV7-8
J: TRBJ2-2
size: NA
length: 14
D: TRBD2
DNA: TGTGCCAGCAGCTCCCCCGGGGGGGTCGGGGAGCTGTTTTTT
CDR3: CASSSPGGVGELFF

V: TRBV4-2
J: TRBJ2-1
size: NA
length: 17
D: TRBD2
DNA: TGTGCCAGCACTCCCCGATTTAGCGGGAGCTCCTACAATGAGCAGTTCTTC
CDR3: CASTPRFSGSSYNEQFF

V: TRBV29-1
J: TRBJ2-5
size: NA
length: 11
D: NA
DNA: TGCAGCGCCAACATACAAGAGACCCAGTACTTC
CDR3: CSANIQETQYF

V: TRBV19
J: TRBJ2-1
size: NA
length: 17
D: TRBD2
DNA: TGTGCCAGTAGTATAATGGCTAGCGGGGACCCCTACAATGAGCAGTTCTTC
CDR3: CASSIMASGDPYNEQFF

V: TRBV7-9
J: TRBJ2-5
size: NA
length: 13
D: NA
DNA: TGTGCCAGCAGCCAAACACCACAAGAGACCCAGTACTTC
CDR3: CASSQTPQETQYF

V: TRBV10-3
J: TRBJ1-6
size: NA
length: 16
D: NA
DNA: TGTGCCATCAGTGAGTCAACAGTTCTTCGAAATTCACCCCTCCACTTT
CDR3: CAISESTVLRNSPLHF

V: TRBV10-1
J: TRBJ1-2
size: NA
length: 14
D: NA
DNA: TGCGCCAGCAGCGGACAGTTGGGCGTAGGAGGCTACACCTTC
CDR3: CASSGQLGVGGYTF

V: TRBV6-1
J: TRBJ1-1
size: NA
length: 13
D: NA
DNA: TGTGCCAGCAGTAGACAGCGCCACACTGAAGCTTTCTTT
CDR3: CASSRQRHTEAFF

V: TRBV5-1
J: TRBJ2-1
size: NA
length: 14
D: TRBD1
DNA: TGCGCCAGCAGCTCCCGACAGGGGTTGAATGAGCAGTTCTTC
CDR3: CASSSRQGLNEQFF

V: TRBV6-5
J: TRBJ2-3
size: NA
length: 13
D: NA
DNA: TGTGCCAGCAGTGTCCCAGGGACAGATACGCAGTATTTT
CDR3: CASSVPGTDTQYF